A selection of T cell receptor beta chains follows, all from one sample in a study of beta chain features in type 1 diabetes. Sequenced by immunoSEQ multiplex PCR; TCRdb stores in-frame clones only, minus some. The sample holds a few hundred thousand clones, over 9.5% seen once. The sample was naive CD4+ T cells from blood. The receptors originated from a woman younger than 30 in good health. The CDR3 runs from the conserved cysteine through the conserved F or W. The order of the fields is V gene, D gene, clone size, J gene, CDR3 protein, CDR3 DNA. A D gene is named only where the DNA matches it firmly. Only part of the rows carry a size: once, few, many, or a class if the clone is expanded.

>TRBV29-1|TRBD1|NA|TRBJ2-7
CSGWTGGTYEQYF
TGCAGCGGCTGGACAGGGGGTACCTACGAGCAGTACTTC
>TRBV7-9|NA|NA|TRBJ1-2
CASSLARVEGYTF
TGTGCCAGCAGCTTAGCCAGGGTCGAAGGCTACACCTTC
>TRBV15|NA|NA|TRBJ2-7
CATSGWLSYEQYF
TGTGCCACCAGCGGCTGGTTATCCTACGAGCAGTACTTC
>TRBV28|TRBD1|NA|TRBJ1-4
CASSLGTELNEKLFF
TGTGCCAGCAGTTTAGGGACAGAACTGAATGAAAAACTGTTTTTT
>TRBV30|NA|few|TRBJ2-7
CAWSVWGESYEQYF
TGTGCCTGGAGTGTTTGGGGGGAGTCTTACGAGCAGTACTTC
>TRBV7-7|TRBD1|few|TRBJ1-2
CASRKRHSTGQGYGYTF
TGTGCTAGCAGAAAAAGGCATAGCACGGGACAGGGCTATGGCTACACCTTC
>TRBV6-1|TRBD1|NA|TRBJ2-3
CASSATGQGVQDTQYF
TGTGCCAGCAGTGCAACGGGACAGGGGGTTCAAGATACGCAGTATTTT
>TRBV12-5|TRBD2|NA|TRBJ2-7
CASGAGLAANDEQYF
TGTGCTAGTGGGGCCGGACTAGCTGCGAACGATGAGCAGTACTTC
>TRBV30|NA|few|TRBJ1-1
CAGHRSLNTEAFF
TGTGCCGGACACAGGAGCTTGAACACTGAAGCTTTCTTT
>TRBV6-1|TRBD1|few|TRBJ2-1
CASRRDSSYNEQFF
TGTGCCAGCAGACGGGACAGCTCCTACAATGAGCAGTTCTTC
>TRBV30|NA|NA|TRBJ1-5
CAWNKGLDQPQHF
TGTGCCTGGAATAAGGGGCTGGATCAGCCCCAGCATTTT
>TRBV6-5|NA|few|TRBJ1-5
CASRAAGSPARPQHF
TGTGCCAGCAGGGCGGCGGGCAGCCCTGCGCGGCCCCAGCATTTT
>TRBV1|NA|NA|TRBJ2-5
CTSTWLAGGGGETQYF
TGCACCAGCACTTGGCTAGCGGGGGGCGGGGGAGAGACCCAGTACTTC
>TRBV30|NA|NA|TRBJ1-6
CAWSVFTTNSPLHF
TGTGCCTGGAGTGTTTTCACAACTAATTCACCCCTCCACTTT
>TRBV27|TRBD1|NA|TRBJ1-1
CASNLQGGTEAFF
TGTGCCAGCAATTTACAGGGGGGCACTGAAGCTTTCTTT
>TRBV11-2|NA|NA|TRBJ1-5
CASSLGTRINQPQHF
TGTGCCAGCAGCTTAGGGACACGAATCAATCAGCCCCAGCATTTT
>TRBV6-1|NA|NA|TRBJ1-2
CASQGNYGYTF
TGTGCCAGTCAGGGGAACTATGGCTACACCTTC
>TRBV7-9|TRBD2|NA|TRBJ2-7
CASSLAAGVHFSYEQYF
TGTGCCAGCAGCTTAGCAGCGGGAGTGCATTTTTCCTACGAGCAGTACTTC
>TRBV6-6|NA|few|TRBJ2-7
CASTSPPRDYEQYF
TGTGCCAGCACTTCCCCCCCGCGGGACTACGAGCAGTACTTC
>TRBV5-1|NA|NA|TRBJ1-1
CASSQGMNTEAFF
TGCGCCAGCAGCCAGGGAATGAACACTGAAGCTTTCTTT
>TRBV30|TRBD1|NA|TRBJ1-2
CAWGDSYGYTF
TGTGCCTGGGGGGACAGCTATGGCTACACCTTC
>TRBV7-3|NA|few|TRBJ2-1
CASSLRGASYNEQFF
TGTGCCAGCAGCCTCAGGGGGGCATCCTACAATGAGCAGTTCTTC
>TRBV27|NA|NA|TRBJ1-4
CASSPRQATNEKLFF
TGTGCCAGCAGCCCTCGACAGGCAACTAATGAAAAACTGTTTTTT
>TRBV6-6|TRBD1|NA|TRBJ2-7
CASSFRTGTGVYEQYF
TGTGCCAGCAGCTTTCGAACCGGGACAGGAGTTTACGAGCAGTACTTC
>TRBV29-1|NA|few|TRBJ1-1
CSVAYVSTNTEAFF
TGCAGCGTTGCGTATGTCTCTACGAACACTGAAGCTTTCTTT